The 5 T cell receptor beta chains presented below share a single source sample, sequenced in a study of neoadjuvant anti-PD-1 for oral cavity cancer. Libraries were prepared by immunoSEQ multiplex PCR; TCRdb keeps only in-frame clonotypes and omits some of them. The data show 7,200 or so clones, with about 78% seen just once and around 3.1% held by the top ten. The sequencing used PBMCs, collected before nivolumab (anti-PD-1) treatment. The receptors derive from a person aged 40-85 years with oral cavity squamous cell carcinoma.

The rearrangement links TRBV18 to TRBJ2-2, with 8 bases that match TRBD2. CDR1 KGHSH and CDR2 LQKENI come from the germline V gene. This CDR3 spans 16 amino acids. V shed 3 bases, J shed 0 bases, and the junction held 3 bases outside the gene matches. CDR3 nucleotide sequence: TGTGCCAGCTCACCCCGGGGGGGCTCGAACACCGGGGAGCTGTTTTTT. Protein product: CASSPRGGSNTGELFF.

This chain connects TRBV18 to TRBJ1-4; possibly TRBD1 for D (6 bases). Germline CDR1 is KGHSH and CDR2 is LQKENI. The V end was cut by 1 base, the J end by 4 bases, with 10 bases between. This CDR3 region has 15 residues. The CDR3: CASSPQGQRNEKLFF. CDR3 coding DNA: TGTGCCAGCTCACCACAAGGACAGCGTAATGAAAAACTGTTTTTT.

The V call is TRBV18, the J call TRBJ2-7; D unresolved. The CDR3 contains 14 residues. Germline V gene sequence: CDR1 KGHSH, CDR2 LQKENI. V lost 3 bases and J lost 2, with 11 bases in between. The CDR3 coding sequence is TGTGCCAGCTCACCGGGGATCCAAACCTACGAGCAGTACTTC. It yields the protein CASSPGIQTYEQYF.

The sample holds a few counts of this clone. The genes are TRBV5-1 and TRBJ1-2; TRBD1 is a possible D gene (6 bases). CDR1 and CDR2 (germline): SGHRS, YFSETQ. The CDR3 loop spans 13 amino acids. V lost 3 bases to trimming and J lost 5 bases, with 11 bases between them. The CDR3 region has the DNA TGCGCCAGCAGCTGGGACAAGTCTTATGGCTACACCTTC. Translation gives CASSWDKSYGYTF.

The CDR3 DNA reads as TGTGCCAGCAGCCGGGTGAGGGCTAGCACAGATACGCAGTATTTT. This translates into CASSRVRASTDTQYF. The V call is TRBV7-2, the J call TRBJ2-3; maybe TRBD2 (5 bases). V lost 5 bases and J lost 0, with 12 bases in between. Germline CDR1 is SGHTA and CDR2 is FQGNSA. This CDR3 is 15 amino acids long.